This T cell receptor (beta chain) was found in a study of graft-versus-host responses after intestinal transplantation. For the study at large: Tacrolimus and steroids were given for two to three years to all recipients after anti-thymocyte globulin induction. Points from the study as a whole: Early declines in HvG clones that occurred post-transplant were associated with peak circulating GvH clone levels.

The junction had 4 bases not matched to a gene; V was cut back by 5 bases and J by 1 base. Germline assignment: CDR1 SQVTM and CDR2 ANQGSEA. CDR3 length equals 13 residues. TCRdb's copy holds only in-frame clones and misses some; the assay was immunoSEQ multiplex PCR. Of fewer than 80,000 clones listed, more than 90% were seen once; the top ten hold around 1.7%. Points on this clone: Its cognate antigen is unknown.

The origin of this receptor is a human donor who was the organ donor for an intestinal transplant. The specimen was unstimulated CD8+ T cells sorted from spleen or lymph node cells, collected before transplant. The chain couples TRBV29-1 to TRBJ1-1, with 7 bases that match TRBD1. The CDR3 nucleotides are TGCAGCGTTCAGACAGGGTGGAACACTGAAGCTTTCTTT. This sequence encodes CSVQTGWNTEAFF.